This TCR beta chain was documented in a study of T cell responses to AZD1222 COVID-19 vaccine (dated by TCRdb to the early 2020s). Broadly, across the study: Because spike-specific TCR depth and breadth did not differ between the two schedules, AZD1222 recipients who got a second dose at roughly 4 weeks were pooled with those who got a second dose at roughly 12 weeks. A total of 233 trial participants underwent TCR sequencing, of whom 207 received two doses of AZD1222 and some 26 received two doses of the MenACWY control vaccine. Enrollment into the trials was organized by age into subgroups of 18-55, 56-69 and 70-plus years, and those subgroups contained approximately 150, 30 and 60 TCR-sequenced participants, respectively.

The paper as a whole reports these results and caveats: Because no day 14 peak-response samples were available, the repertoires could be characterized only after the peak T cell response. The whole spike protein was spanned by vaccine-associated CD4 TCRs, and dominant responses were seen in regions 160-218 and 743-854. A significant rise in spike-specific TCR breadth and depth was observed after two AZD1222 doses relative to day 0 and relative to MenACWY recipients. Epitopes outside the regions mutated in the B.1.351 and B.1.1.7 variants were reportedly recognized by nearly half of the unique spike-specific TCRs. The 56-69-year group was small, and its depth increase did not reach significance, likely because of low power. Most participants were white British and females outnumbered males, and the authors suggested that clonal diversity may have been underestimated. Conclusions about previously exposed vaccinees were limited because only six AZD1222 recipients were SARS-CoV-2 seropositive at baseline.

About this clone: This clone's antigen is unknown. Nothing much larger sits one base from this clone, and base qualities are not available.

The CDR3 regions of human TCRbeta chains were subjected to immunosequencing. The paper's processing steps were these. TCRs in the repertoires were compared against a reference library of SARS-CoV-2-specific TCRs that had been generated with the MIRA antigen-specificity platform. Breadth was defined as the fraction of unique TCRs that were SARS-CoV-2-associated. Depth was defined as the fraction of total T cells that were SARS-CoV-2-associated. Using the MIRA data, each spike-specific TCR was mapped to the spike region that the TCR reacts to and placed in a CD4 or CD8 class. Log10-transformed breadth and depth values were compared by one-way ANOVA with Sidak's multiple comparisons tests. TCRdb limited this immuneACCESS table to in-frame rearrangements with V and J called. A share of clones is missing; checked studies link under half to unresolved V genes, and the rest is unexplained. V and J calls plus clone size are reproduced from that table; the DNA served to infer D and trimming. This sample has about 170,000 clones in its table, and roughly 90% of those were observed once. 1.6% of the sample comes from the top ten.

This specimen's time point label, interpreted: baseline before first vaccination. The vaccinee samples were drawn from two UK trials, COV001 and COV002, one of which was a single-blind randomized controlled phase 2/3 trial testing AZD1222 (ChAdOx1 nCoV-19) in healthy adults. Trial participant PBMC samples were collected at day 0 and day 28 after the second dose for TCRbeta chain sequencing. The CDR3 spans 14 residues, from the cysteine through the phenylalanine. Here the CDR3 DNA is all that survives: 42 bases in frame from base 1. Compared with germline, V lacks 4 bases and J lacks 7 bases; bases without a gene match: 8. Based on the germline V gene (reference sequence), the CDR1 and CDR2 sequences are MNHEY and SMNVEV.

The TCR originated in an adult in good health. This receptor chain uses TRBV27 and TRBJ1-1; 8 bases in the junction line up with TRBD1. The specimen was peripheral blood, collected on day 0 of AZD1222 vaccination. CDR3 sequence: CASSYRTGISEAFF. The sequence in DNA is TGTGCCAGCAGTTATCGGACAGGGATTAGTGAAGCTTTCTTT.